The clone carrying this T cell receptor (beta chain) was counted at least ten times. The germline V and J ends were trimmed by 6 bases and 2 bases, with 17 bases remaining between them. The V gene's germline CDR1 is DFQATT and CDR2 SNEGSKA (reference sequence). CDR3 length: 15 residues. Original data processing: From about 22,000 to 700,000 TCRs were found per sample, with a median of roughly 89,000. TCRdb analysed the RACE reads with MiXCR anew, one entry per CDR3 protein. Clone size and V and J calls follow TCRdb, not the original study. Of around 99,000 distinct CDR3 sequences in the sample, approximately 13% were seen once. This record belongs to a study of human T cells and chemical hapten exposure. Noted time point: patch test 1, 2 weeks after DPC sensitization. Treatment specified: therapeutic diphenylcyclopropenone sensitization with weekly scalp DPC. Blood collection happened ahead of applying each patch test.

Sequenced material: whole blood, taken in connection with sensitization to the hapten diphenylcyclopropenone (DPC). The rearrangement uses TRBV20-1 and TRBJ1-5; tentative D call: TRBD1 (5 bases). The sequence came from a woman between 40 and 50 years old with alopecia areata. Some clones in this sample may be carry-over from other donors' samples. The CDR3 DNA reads TGCAGTGCCTTTGCACAGGCCGGGGGCAATCAGCCCCAGCATTTT. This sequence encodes CSAFAQAGGNQPQHF.